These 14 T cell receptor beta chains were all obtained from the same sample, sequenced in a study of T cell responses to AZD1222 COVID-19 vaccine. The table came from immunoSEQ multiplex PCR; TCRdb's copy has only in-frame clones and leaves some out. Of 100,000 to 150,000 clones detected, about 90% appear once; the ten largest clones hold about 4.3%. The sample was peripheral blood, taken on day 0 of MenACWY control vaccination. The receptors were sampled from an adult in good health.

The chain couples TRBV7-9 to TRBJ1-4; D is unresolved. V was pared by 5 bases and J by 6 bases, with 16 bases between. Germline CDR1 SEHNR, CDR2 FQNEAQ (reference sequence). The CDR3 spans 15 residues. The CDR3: CASSDNNGLDEKLFF. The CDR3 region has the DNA TGTGCCAGCAGCGACAACAACGGTTTGGATGAAAAACTGTTTTTT.

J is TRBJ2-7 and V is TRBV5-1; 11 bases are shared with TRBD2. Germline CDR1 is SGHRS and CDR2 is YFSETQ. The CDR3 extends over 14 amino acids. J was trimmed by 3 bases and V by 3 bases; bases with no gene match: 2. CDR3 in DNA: TGCGCCAGCAGCTCGGGGACTAGCGGCTACGAGCAGTACTTC. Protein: CASSSGTSGYEQYF.

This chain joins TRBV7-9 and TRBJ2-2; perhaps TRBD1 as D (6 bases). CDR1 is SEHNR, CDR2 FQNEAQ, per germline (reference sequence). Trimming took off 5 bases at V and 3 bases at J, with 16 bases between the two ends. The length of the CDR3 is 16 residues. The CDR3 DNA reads TGTGCCAGCAGCCCTCGAGGGGGAGCATACACCGGGGAGCTGTTTTTT. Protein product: CASSPRGGAYTGELFF.

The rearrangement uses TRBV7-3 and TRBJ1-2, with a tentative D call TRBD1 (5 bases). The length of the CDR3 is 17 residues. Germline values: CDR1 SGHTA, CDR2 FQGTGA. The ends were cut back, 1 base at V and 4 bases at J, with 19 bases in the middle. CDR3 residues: CASSLIWGSLPAYGYTF. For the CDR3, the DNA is TGTGCCAGCAGCTTAATTTGGGGGTCCCTCCCAGCCTATGGCTACACCTTC. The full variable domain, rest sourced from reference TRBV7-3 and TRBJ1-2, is GAGVSQTPSNKVTEKGKYVELRCDPISGHTALYWYRQSLGQGPEFLIYFQGTGAADDSGLPNDRFFAVRPEGSVSTLKIQRTERGDSAVYLCASSLIWGSLPAYGYTFGSGTRLTVV.

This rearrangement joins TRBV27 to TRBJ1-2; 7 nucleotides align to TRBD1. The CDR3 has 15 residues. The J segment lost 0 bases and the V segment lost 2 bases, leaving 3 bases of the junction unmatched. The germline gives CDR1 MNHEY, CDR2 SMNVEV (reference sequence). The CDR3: CASSLTQGANYGYTF. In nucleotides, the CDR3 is TGTGCCAGCAGTTTAACGCAGGGGGCTAACTATGGCTACACCTTC.

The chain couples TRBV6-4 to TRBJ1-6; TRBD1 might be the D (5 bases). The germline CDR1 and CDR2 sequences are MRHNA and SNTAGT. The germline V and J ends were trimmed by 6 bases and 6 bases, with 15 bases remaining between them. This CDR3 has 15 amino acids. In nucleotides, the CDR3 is TGTGCCAGCAGCCCCCAAGGGGATGGTAATTCACCCCTCCACTTT. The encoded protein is CASSPQGDGNSPLHF.

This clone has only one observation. This CDR3 reads CSAGEGGELFF. The CDR3 region has the DNA TGCAGCGCCGGGGAGGGCGGGGAGCTGTTTTTT. This chain uses TRBV29-1 with TRBJ2-2; 7 nucleotides align to TRBD2. This CDR3 comprises 11 residues. The junction had 3 bases not matched to a gene; V was cut back by 7 bases and J by 7 bases. CDR1 is SQVTM, CDR2 ANQGSEA, per germline.

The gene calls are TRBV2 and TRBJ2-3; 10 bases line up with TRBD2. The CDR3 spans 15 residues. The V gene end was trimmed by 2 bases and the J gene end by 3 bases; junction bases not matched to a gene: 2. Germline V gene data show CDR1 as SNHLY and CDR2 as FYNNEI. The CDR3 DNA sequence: TGTGCCAGCAGTGAAAGAGCGGGGGGGACAGATACGCAGTATTTT. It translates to CASSERAGGTDTQYF.

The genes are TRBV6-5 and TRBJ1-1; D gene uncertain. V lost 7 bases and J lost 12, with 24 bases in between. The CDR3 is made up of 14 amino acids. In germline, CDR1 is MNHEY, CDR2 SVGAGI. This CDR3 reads CASKPQEALDMTFF. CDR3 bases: TGTGCCAGCAAGCCCCAGGAGGCCCTGGATATGACTTTCTTT.

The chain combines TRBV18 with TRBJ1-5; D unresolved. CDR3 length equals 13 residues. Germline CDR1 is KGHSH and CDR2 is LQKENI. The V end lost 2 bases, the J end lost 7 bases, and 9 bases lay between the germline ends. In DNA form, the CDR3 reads TGTGCCAGCTCACCAGGGCTAGGGCAGCCCCAGCATTTT. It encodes CASSPGLGQPQHF.

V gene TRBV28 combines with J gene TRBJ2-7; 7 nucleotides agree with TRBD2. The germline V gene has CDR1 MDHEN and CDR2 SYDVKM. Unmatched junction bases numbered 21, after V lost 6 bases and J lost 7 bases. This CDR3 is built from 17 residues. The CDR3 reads CASSPTGLHKRKEEQYV. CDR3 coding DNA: TGTGCCAGCAGCCCTACGGGACTACATAAGAGAAAGGAGGAGCAGTACGTC.

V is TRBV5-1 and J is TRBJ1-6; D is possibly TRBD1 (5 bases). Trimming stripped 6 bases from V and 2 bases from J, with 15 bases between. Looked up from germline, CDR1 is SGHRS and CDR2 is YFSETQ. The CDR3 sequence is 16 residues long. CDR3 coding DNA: TGCGCCAGCACCCCGGCTGGGGCGACCTATAATTCACCCCTCCACTTT. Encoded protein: CASTPAGATYNSPLHF.

The CDR3 region has the DNA TGTGCCAGCTCACCACTTATGATTGGGGGGAAAAAGTACGAGCAGTACTTC. It specifies CASSPLMIGGKKYEQYF. The rearrangement links TRBV18 to TRBJ2-7; maybe TRBD2 (6 bases). The V gene's germline CDR1 is KGHSH and CDR2 LQKENI. This CDR3 is built from 17 residues. V shed 1 base and J shed 4 bases, with 20 bases lying between them.

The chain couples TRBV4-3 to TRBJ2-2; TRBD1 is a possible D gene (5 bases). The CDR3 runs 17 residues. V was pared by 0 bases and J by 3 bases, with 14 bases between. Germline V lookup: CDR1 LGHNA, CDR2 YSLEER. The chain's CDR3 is CASSQDLQGLDTGELFF. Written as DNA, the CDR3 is TGCGCCAGCAGCCAAGATCTGCAGGGTCTTGACACCGGGGAGCTGTTTTTT.